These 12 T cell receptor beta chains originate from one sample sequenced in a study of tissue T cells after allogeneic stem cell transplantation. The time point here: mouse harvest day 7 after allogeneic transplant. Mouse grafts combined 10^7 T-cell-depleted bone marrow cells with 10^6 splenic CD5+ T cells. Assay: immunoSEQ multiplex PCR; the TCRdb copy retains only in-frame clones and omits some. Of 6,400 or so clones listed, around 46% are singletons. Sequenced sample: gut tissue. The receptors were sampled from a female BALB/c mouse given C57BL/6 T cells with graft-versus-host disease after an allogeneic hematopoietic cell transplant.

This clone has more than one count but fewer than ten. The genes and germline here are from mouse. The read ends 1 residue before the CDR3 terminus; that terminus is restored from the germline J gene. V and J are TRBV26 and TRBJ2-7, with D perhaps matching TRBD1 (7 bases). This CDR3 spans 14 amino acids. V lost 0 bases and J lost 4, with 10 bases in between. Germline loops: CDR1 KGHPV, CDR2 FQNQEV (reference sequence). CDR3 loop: CASSLSGGGYEQYF. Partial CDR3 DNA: TGTGCCAGCAGTCTGTCAGGGGGCGGATATGAACAGTAC.

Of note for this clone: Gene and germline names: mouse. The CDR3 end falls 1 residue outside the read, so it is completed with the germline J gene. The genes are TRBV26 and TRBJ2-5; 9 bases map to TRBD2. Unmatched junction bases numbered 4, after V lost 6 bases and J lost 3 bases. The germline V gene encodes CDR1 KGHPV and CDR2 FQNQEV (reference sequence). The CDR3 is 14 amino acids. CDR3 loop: CASRRLGVQDTQYF. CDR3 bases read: TGTGCCAGCAGAAGACTGGGGGTTCAAGACACCCAGTAC.

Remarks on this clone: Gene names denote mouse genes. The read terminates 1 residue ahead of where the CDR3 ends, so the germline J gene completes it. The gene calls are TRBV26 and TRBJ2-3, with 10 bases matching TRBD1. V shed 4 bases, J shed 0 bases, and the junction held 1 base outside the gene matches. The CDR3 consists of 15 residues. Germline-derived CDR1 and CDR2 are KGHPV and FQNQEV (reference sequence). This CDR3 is CASSRQGASAETLYF. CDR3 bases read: TGTGCCAGCAGTCGACAGGGGGCAAGTGCAGAAACGCTGTAT.

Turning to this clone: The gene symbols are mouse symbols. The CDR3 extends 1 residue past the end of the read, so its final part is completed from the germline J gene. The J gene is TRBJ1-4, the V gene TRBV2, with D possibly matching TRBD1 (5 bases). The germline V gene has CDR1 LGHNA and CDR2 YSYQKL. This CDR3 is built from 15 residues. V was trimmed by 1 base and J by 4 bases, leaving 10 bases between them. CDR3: CASSQGGPLNERLFF. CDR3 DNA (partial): TGTGCCAGCAGCCAAGGGGGACCCCTCAACGAAAGATTATTT.

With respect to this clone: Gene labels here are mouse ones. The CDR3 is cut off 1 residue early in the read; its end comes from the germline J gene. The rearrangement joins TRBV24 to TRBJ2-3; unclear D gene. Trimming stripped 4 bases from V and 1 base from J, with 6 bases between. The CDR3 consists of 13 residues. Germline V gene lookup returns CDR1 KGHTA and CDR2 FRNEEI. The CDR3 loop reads CASSRPGAETLYF. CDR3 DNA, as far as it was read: TGTGCCAGCAGTCGCCCGGGTGCAGAAACGCTGTAT.

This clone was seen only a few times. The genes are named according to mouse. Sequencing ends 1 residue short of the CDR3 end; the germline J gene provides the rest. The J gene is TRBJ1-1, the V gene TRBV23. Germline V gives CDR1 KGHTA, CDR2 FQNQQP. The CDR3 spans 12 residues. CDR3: CSSSQLDTEVFF. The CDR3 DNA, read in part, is TGCTCCAGCAGTCAACTGGACACAGAAGTCTTC.

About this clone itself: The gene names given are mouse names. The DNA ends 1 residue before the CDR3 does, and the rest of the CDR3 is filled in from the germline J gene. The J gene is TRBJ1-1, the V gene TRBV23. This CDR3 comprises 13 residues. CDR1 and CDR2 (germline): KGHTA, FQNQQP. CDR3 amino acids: CSSSPGGNTEVFF. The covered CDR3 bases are TGCTCCAGCAGTCCGGGGGGAAACACAGAAGTCTTC.

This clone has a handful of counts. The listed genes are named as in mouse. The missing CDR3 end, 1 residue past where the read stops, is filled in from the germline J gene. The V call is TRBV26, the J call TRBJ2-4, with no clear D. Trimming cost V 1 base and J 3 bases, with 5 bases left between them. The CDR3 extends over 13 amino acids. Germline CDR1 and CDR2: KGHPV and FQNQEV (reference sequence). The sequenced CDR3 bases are TGTGCCAGCAGTCTGTGGCAGCAAAACACCTTGTAC. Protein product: CASSLWQQNTLY. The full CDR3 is CASSLWQQNTLYF.

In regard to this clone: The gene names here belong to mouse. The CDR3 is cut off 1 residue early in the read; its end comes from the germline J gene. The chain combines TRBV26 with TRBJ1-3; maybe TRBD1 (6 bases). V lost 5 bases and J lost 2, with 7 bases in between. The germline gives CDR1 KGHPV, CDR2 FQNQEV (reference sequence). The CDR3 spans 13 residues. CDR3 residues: CASSYRAGNTLYF. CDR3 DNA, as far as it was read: TGTGCCAGCAGTTACAGGGCTGGAAATACGCTCTAT.

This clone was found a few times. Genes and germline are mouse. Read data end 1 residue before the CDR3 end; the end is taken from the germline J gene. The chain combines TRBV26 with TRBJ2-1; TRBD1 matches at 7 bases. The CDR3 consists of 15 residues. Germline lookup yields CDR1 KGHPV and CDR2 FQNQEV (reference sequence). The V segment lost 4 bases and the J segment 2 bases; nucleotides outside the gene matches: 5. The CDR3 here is CASSRSGTDYAEQFF. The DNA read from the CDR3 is TGTGCCAGCAGTCGGTCCGGGACAGACTATGCTGAGCAGTTC.

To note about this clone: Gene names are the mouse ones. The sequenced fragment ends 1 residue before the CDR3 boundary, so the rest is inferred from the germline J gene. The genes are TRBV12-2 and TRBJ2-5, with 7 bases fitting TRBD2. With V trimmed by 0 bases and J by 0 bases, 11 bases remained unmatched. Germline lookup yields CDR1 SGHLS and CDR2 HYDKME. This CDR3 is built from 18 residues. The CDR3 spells CASSLEEDWGENQDTQYF. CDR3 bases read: TGTGCCAGCTCTCTCGAGGAGGATTGGGGGGAGAACCAAGACACCCAGTAC.

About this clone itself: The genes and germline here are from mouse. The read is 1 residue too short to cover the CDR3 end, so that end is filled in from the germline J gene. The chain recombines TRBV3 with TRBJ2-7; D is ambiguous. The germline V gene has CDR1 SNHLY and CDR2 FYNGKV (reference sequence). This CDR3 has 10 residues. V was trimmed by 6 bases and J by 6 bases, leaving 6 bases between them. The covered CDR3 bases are TGTGCCAGCAGTGAAGCTGAACAGTAC. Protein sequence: CASSEAEQY. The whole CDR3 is CASSEAEQYF. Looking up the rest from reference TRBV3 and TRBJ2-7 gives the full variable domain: GPKVLQIPSHQIIDMGQMVTLNCDPVSNHLYFYWYKQILGQQMEFLVNFYNGKVMEKSKLFKDQFSVERPDGSYFTLKIQPTALEDSAVYFCASSEAEQYFGPGTRLTVL.